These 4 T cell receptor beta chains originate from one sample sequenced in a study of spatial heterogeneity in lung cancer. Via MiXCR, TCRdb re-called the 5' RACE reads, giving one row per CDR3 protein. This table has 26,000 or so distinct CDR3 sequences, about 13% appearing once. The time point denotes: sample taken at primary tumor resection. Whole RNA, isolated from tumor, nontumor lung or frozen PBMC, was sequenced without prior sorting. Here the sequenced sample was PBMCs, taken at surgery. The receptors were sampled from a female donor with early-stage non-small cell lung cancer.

The CDR3 region is CSVGPSMDRLANSPLHF. In DNA, the CDR3 is TGCAGCGTTGGCCCTTCCATGGACAGGCTGGCTAATTCACCCCTCCACTTT. The chain employs TRBV29-1 and TRBJ1-6; 7 positions match TRBD1. The germline V gene has CDR1 SQVTM and CDR2 ANQGSEA. Trimming took 4 bases from V and 6 from J; bases not matched to a gene: 15. The CDR3 sequence is 17 residues long.

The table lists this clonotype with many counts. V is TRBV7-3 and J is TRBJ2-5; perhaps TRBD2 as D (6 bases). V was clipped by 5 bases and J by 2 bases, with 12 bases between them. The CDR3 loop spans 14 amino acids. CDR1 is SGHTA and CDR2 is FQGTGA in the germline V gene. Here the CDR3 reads CASSRDSEQETQYF. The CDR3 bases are TGTGCCAGCAGCCGGGACTCAGAACAAGAGACCCAGTACTTC.

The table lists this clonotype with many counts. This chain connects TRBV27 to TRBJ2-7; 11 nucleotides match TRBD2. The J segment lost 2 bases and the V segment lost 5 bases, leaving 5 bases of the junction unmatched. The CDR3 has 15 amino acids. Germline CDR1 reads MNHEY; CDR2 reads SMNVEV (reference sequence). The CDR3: CASSVLAGGTYEQYF. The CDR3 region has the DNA TGTGCCAGCAGTGTCCTAGCGGGAGGCACCTACGAGCAGTACTTC.

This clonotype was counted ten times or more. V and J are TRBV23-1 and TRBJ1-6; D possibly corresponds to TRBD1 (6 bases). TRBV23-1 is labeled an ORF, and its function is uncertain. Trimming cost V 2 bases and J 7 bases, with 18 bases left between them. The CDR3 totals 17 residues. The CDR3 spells CASSQPYPTGRNSPLHF. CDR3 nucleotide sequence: TGCGCCAGCAGTCAACCATATCCAACAGGGAGAAATTCACCCCTCCACTTT.